This T cell receptor (beta chain) was retrieved from a study of blood T cell repertoires in COVID-19. V lost 2 bases and J lost 0, with 11 bases in between. This CDR3 spans 17 amino acids. Germline assignment: CDR1 LGHNT and CDR2 FRNRAP. Study processing details: The authors estimated nucleated cell counts from reference gene primer amplification. Here immunoSEQ multiplex PCR was the method, and the copy in TCRdb shows in-frame clones only, minus some. V, J and clone size were drawn from that table, and D and trimming were deduced from the DNA. This table has about 70,000 clones, 89% appearing once. Sequenced material: peripheral blood. This receptor was taken from a man between 45 and 60 years old with active COVID-19. V gene TRBV12-5 combines with J gene TRBJ2-6; no firm D call. CDR3 bases: TGTGCTAGTGGTTTGCCTTTCTCGTCCTCTGGGGCCAACGTCCTGACTTTC. It translates to CASGLPFSSSGANVLTF. Full variable domain (missing parts from reference TRBV12-5 and TRBJ2-6): DARVTQTPRHKVTEMGQEVTMRCQPILGHNTVFWYRQTMMQGLELLAYFRNRAPLDDSGMPKDRFSAEMPDATLATLKIQPSEPRDSAVYFCASGLPFSSSGANVLTFGAGSRLTVL.